This T cell receptor beta chain was sequenced during a study of cytomegalovirus exposure and HLA in healthy donors. Study results and limitations: Previous analysis showed most TCR beta V segments were productive about 87% or about 30% of the time.

PCR was performed using 60 Vbeta and 13 Jbeta primers. Source study methods: Counted up in a later analysis, unique TCR beta chains came to 65 million to 100 million, with around 11 million shared. Sequenced by immunoSEQ multiplex PCR; TCRdb stores in-frame clones only, minus some. V and J calls and clone size are those listed in that table; D and trimming were worked out from the DNA. Of 200,000 to 250,000 clones listed, about 80% are singletons. With respect to this clone: As yet, its antigen is unknown.

V was cut by 4 bases and J by 2 bases, with 8 bases left in between. The CDR3 spans 13 residues. Germline V gene data show CDR1 as MRHNA and CDR2 as SNTAGT. The rearrangement links TRBV6-4 to TRBJ1-1, with TRBD1 as a possible D gene (5 bases). Material: PBMCs. The origin of this receptor is a woman aged 40 to 50 in good health and CMV-seronegative. The CDR3 loop is CASSARTNTEAFF. For the CDR3, the DNA is TGTGCCAGCAGTGCACGGACAAACACTGAAGCTTTCTTT.